The next 19 T cell receptor beta chains were all read from a single sample in a study of T cells in Graves' hyperthyroidism and ophthalmopathy. The TCR beta CDR3 regions underwent amplification using RNA transcripts as the source. A first-round RT-PCR of the TCR CDR3 used the HTBI primer set. TCRdb fed the multiplex PCR reads into MiXCR, producing one record per CDR3 protein. Here the sample spans around 760,000 distinct CDR3 sequences, 30% to 40% being singletons. Sequenced sample: blood. The receptors originated from a woman aged 40 to 50 with Graves' hyperthyroidism.

The V and J genes are TRBV4-1 and TRBJ1-2; the D is unclear. The CDR3 runs 13 residues. CDR1 and CDR2 from the germline V gene are MGHRA and YSYEKL. V dropped 0 bases and J dropped 3 bases, with 5 bases sitting between them. The CDR3 reads CASSQDRYYGYTF. The CDR3 DNA reads TGCGCCAGCAGCCAAGATCGGTACTATGGCTACACCTTC.

This clonotype appeared many times. This rearrangement joins TRBV10-3 to TRBJ1-3; unclear D gene. CDR3 length equals 12 residues. The germline CDR1 and CDR2 sequences are ENHRY and SYGVKD. V lost 7 bases to trimming and J lost 0 bases, with 4 bases between them. CDR3 DNA sequence: TGTGCCATCACGGCCTCTGGAAACACCATATATTTT. Its protein product is CAITASGNTIYF.

The V call is TRBV14, the J call TRBJ1-3; D not resolved. V was cut by 6 bases and J by 5 bases, with 14 bases left in between. This CDR3 contains 14 residues. The germline V gene encodes CDR1 SGHDN and CDR2 FVKESK. The CDR3 here is CASSPYTTRNTIYF. The CDR3 DNA follows: TGTGCCAGCAGTCCATATACGACGCGAAACACCATATATTTT.

The chain uses TRBV7-3 and TRBJ2-7, with 8 bases fitting TRBD2. V lost 3 bases, J lost 4 bases, and 5 bases stayed unmatched. The CDR3 extends over 14 amino acids. Germline V gene lookup returns CDR1 SGHTA and CDR2 FQGTGA. Written as DNA, the CDR3 is TGTGCCAGCAGCTTCCTAGCGGGCTATTACGAGCAGTACTTC. Translated, it gives CASSFLAGYYEQYF.

This chain uses TRBV11-2 with TRBJ2-3, with D hard to call. The CDR3 runs to 15 residues. V lost 0 bases and J 1 base, leaving 8 bases between the germline ends. From germline, CDR1 is SGHAT and CDR2 FQNNGV. Here the CDR3 reads CASSLDRTGTDTQYF. The CDR3 DNA reads TGTGCCAGCAGCTTAGATCGGACGGGCACAGATACGCAGTATTTT.

This clonotype was found a few times. The limits of the CDR3 on the DNA are not certain, so only TCRdb's listed CDR3 is given. The chain carries TRBV29-1 and TRBJ1-4. The CDR3 spans 13 amino acids, including both terminal residues. The germline gives CDR1 SQVTM, CDR2 ANQGSEA. This CDR3 reads CSVDDGETKNCFF.

The J gene is TRBJ2-3, the V gene TRBV6-5, with TRBD2 matching 9 bases. The CDR3 runs 17 residues. Germline values: CDR1 MNHEY, CDR2 SVGAGI. Unmatched junction bases numbered 11, after V lost 5 bases and J lost 2 bases. DNA of the CDR3: TGTGCCAGCAGTCGCAACACCGGGACTAGCCTCACAGATACGCAGTATTTT. Amino acids: CASSRNTGTSLTDTQYF.

As concerns this clonotype: A read error may be the cause here, since a much bigger clone is one base away. The V call is TRBV2, the J call TRBJ2-7, with 7 bases fitting TRBD1. Germline-derived CDR1 and CDR2 are SNHLY and FYNNEI. Trimming cost V 11 bases and J 4 bases; bases outside gene matches: 8. CDR3 length: 12 residues. CDR3 sequence (DNA): TGTGCCTCCCGGGACAGTGTTTACGAGCAGTACTTC. Protein sequence: CASRDSVYEQYF.

The chain is built from TRBV4-1 and TRBJ1-5, with D possibly being TRBD1 (5 bases). V lost 2 bases, J lost 4 bases, and 15 bases lay in between. The CDR3 runs to 16 residues. Germline V lookup: CDR1 MGHRA, CDR2 YSYEKL. CDR3 coding DNA: TGCGCCAGCAGCCAATTGGGGGGAATGGGGAATCAGCCCCAGCATTTT. The encoded protein is CASSQLGGMGNQPQHF.

This clonotype was counted many times. The junction departs from the called germline gene at one end, perhaps through a read error. The chain links TRBV7-7 to TRBJ2-7; 7 nucleotides align to TRBD2. Germline V gene sequence: CDR1 SSHAT, CDR2 FNYEAQ (reference sequence). The CDR3 runs 18 residues. The CDR3 region is CASSLVVAGNAKGYEQYF. The CDR3 DNA reads as TGTGCTAGCAGCTTAGTAGTAGCGGGCAACGCTAAAGGGTACGAGCAGTACTTC.

This chain joins TRBV2 and TRBJ1-2; D remains unclear. With 1 base removed from V and 3 bases from J, the gap between germline ends came to 9 bases. Germline CDR1 and CDR2: SNHLY and FYNNEI. This CDR3 region has 14 residues. The CDR3 reads CASSEGGDDYGYTF. CDR3 bases: TGTGCCAGCAGTGAAGGTGGGGATGACTATGGCTACACCTTC.

This clonotype was detected many times. The junction departs from germline at one end; a sequencing error may be responsible. The CDR3 region is CASSLGGAGTEAFF. The CDR3 bases are TGTGCCAGCAGCTTGGGGGGGGCAGGCACTGAAGCTTTCTTT. The V call is TRBV5-1, the J call TRBJ1-1, with D tentatively TRBD1 (6 bases). Germline V gives CDR1 SGHRS, CDR2 YFSETQ. The CDR3 is 14 residues long.

This clonotype was counted many times. This chain links TRBV20-1 with TRBJ1-2, with 8 bases fitting TRBD1. Germline loops: CDR1 DFQATT, CDR2 SNEGSKA (reference sequence). CDR3 length: 15 amino acids. The junction had 17 bases not matched to a gene; V was cut back by 6 bases and J by 8 bases. DNA for the CDR3: TGCAGTGCCTCTGACCCCAGGGGGCATATAGGAGGCTACACCTTC. Residues: CSASDPRGHIGGYTF.

This chain connects TRBV10-3 to TRBJ2-2; D is possibly TRBD1 (6 bases). V lost 8 bases to trimming and J lost 10 bases, with 14 bases between them. The V gene's germline CDR1 is ENHRY and CDR2 SYGVKD. CDR3 length equals 12 residues. The CDR3 bases are TGTGCCATCGGGGAGCCGGGACAGGAGCTGTTTTTT. Its translation is CAIGEPGQELFF.

In this sample, this clonotype turned up a few times. A much larger clone differs from this one at a single base, so this may be a read error. The J gene is TRBJ1-2, the V gene TRBV10-3; no clear D gene. From germline, CDR1 is ENHRY and CDR2 SYGVKD. CDR3 length: 13 residues. V was shortened by 3 bases and J by 14 bases, with 19 bases between the two germline ends. The CDR3 region is CAISDSGYTGLTF. CDR3 in DNA: TGTGCCATCAGTGACTCGGGCTACACGGGCCTAACCTTC.

The sample holds a few counts of this clonotype. The genes are TRBV20-1 and TRBJ2-7, with TRBD2 matching over 7 bases. With the DNA end fitting TRBJ2-1 better, the J assignment may be wrong. The CDR3 runs 14 residues. In germline, CDR1 is DFQATT, CDR2 SNEGSKA (reference sequence). The CDR3 DNA follows: TGCAGTGCTAGTCTGGGGGAGGGCCGGCATGAGCAGTTCTTC. Encoded protein: CSASLGEGRHEQFF.

V and J are TRBV5-1 and TRBJ2-3, with D tentatively TRBD1 (6 bases). CDR3 size: 14 residues. V lost 4 bases and J lost 8, with 17 bases in between. Germline CDR1 reads SGHRS; CDR2 reads YFSETQ. The CDR3 loop is CASSLEGQRGTQYF. CDR3 in DNA: TGCGCCAGCAGCCTTGAAGGACAGCGCGGTACGCAGTATTTT. Filled out from reference TRBV5-1 and TRBJ2-3, the complete variable domain reads KAGVTQTPRYLIKTRGQQVTLSCSPISGHRSVSWYQQTPGQGLQFLFEYFSETQRNKGNFPGRFSGRQFSNSRSEMNVSTLELGDSALYLCASSLEGQRGTQYFGPGTRLTVL.

This clonotype has a handful of counts. The J gene is TRBJ1-6, the V gene TRBV6-5; D is ambiguous. Germline V gene lookup returns CDR1 MNHEY and CDR2 SVGAGI. CDR3 length: 16 residues. Trimming left V 0 bases short and J 9 bases short, with 15 bases between. DNA for the CDR3: TGTGCCAGCAGTTACTCGAACCAGCCAAACCTTTCACCCCTCCACTTT. Protein product: CASSYSNQPNLSPLHF.

V usage is TRBV2 and J usage is TRBJ1-6; unclear D gene. Germline values: CDR1 SNHLY, CDR2 FYNNEI. Trimming took 6 bases from V and 9 from J, leaving 12 bases between them. This CDR3 has 13 amino acids. In DNA form, the CDR3 reads TGTGCCAGCAGCCCACGCGAAAGTTCACCCCTCCACTTT. This translates into CASSPRESSPLHF.